These T cell receptor beta chains were read from a single sample in a study of CD8+ T cells in alopecia areata. The repertoire was sequenced with immunoSEQ multiplex PCR; TCRdb's copy has only in-frame clones and lacks some. Of approximately 150,000 clones in the sample, less than 65% were seen once. The sequenced sample was CD8+ T cells sorted from blood. Every receptor here comes from a human donor in good health. The CDR3 runs from the conserved cysteine through the conserved F or W. Rows give clone size only sometimes, using once, few, many, or a class for an expanded clone.

clone_size v_call cdr3_aa
once TRBV30 CAWSVGGTGEQYF
NA TRBV9 CASASGSTDTQYF
few TRBV7-9 CASSISGANYGYTF
NA TRBV29-1 CSVEDRDGYTF
few TRBV29-1 CSVEGSSGSKSGELFF
NA TRBV29-1 CSVGGGRSDEQFF
NA TRBV4-1 CASRLQGANVLTF
NA TRBV29-1 CSAVGTAAYEQYF
few TRBV25-1 CASSAYGYTF
NA TRBV27 CASSARLAGFYEQYF
NA TRBV7-9 CASSPRGQGAHEQYF
NA TRBV5-1 CASSYGLAGGLNEQFF
NA TRBV6-5 CASSYAAEASNTEAFF
NA TRBV19 CATSLGAVYNEQFF
once TRBV7-9 CASSPDRYSSYEQYF
NA TRBV7-2 CASSFPRQDLYNEQFF
NA TRBV2 CASGNGSGKLFF
NA TRBV7-9 CASSYLGELFF
NA TRBV20-1 CSAWEGNEQFF
NA TRBV7-9 CASSYATTVEAFF
few TRBV19 CASSFHRGGNQPQHF
few TRBV11-2 CASSQITSVRFYNEQFF
NA TRBV7-9 CASSLAGREQFF
NA TRBV2 CASKGPQDAYNEQFF
NA TRBV27 CASSPVDRLEAEQFF
NA TRBV30 CAWSVPRRVSNYGYTF
few TRBV5-6 CASSRTGTEAFF
once TRBV28 CASTRGLAVTYEQYF
NA TRBV27 CASSVTGGGQPQHF
NA TRBV7-8 CASSFHRASYGYTF
NA TRBV15 CATSNGAASYEQYF
NA TRBV7-9 CASSQVENREGNQPQHF
NA TRBV10-2 CASLEKLGPDTQYF
NA TRBV29-1 CSVTDRTSYGYTF
NA TRBV14 CASSDGLALSYEQYF
once TRBV12-5 CASGYGGNQPQHF
NA TRBV19 CASSITGTSGNEQFF
NA TRBV28 CASSPVHRNNPQHF
once TRBV29-1 CSDRGIHNEQFF
once TRBV27 CASSAGTYYNEQFF
NA TRBV11-2 CASSLELAGGYNEQFF
NA TRBV6-6 CASSYRGETQYF
NA TRBV6-1 CASSDNPLVDNEQFF
few TRBV7-9 CASSSPRGSELAGANVLTF
NA TRBV5-6 CASSVVGEQFF
few TRBV11-2 CASTLGLAGTYNEQFF
NA TRBV4-1 CASSQYRGRVYEQYF
NA TRBV27 CASRAVGGEQYF
NA TRBV10-1 CASSEVGQVEQYF
NA TRBV29-1 CSAQGQGAFF
NA TRBV7-6 CASSSSRAYQETQYF
NA TRBV28 CASSPTTGSGGAFF
NA TRBV27 CASRGNEQFF